The next 3 T cell receptor beta chains were all read from a single sample in a study of monozygotic twins with inflammatory bowel disease. With the 5' RACE reads reprocessed, TCRdb shows one record per CDR3 protein and no DNA. The sample includes about 160,000 distinct CDR3 sequences. The sequencing sample was made of blood. The receptors were sampled from a human donor with ulcerative colitis or Crohn's disease, or a healthy co-twin of an affected twin (not recorded which).

The V and J genes are TRBV9 and TRBJ1-2; with no DNA, the TCRdb D assignment of TRBD1 cannot be verified. This CDR3 spans 16 amino acids. Germline CDR1 is SGDLS and CDR2 is YYNGEE. CDR3 region: CASSVSPAAGTGLLTF.

The chain recombines TRBV5-1 with TRBJ2-1. This CDR3 has 12 amino acids. CDR1 is SGHRS and CDR2 is YFSETQ in the germline V gene. The CDR3 sequence is CASSLGDNEQFF.

The rearrangement joins TRBV4-2 to TRBJ2-2; the TRBD2 assignment by TCRdb is unverifiable without DNA. Germline V gene sequence: CDR1 LGHNA, CDR2 YNFKEQ. This CDR3 region has 16 residues. CDR3 loop: CASSQEVASLTGELFF.